These T cell receptor beta chains were read from a single sample in a study of shared clonotypes between healthy human individuals. The method was immunoSEQ multiplex PCR; TCRdb's version includes in-frame clones alone and lacks a portion of them. The sample contains about 450,000 clones, around 80% of which appear only once. Sequences were obtained from PBMCs. These receptor sequences come from a woman between 40 and 55 years old in good health. Some clones in this sample may be carry-over from other donors' samples. The CDR3 runs from the conserved cysteine through the conserved F or W. The D gene is left open where the match is weak. Clone size appears in some rows only: once, few, many, or a class for an expanded clone.

CDR3 DNA	CDR3 protein	CDR3 length	V gene	J gene	D gene	clone size
TGTGCCAGCAAAGTACAGGGCCCCACCGGGGAGCTGTTTTTT	CASKVQGPTGELFF	14	TRBV2	TRBJ2-2	NA	few
TGTGCCAGCAGTTTTGCCCGGAGGCCTCAGTTCTTC	CASSFARRPQFF	12	TRBV28	TRBJ2-1	NA	once
TGCAGCGTTGGCTCGACCGGGACCGAGAACACTGAAGCTTTCTTT	CSVGSTGTENTEAFF	15	TRBV29-1	TRBJ1-1	NA	NA
TGTGCCAGCAGTTATGGGGACCGGACTAATCAGCCCCAGCATTTT	CASSYGDRTNQPQHF	15	TRBV2	TRBJ1-5	NA	NA
TGTGCCAGCAGCTTGGGTCGGGGTACCAAAAACATTCAGTACTTC	CASSLGRGTKNIQYF	15	TRBV5-4	TRBJ2-4	NA	once
TGTGCCAGCGGGGGCAGCTCCTACGAGCAGTACTTC	CASGGSSYEQYF	12	TRBV2	TRBJ2-7	NA	NA
TGTGCCAGCAGCTTGGGACAACAGAACACTGAAGCTTTCTTT	CASSLGQQNTEAFF	14	TRBV5-6	TRBJ1-1	NA	NA
TGCGCCAGCAGCGGATCCCAGGACATCAGAAATGGCTACACCTTC	CASSGSQDIRNGYTF	15	TRBV5-1	TRBJ1-2	NA	NA
TGTGCCACCTCCACCAGGGTAGGCCCTGGAAACACCATATATTTT	CATSTRVGPGNTIYF	15	TRBV27	TRBJ1-3	NA	NA
TGTGCCAGTAGTACAGGGATTGTTAACACTGAAGCTTTCTTT	CASSTGIVNTEAFF	14	TRBV19	TRBJ1-1	NA	NA
TGTGCCAGCAAGGGCCCGGTCCACAATGAGCAGTTCTTC	CASKGPVHNEQFF	13	TRBV6-1	TRBJ2-1	NA	NA
TGTGCCAGCAGCCAGGATGGCCCGGGGCAGTTCTTC	CASSQDGPGQFF	12	TRBV7-2	TRBJ2-1	NA	NA
TGTGCCAGCAGCCCGGCGATGGACAGCGGCTACGAGCAGTACTTC	CASSPAMDSGYEQYF	15	TRBV11-1	TRBJ2-7	NA	NA
TGTGCCAGCAGCTTTGAGGGAAAGCAGCCCCAGCATTTT	CASSFEGKQPQHF	13	TRBV7-9	TRBJ1-5	NA	NA
TGTGCCACTTCTCCTAGCGGGAGTAACCACGAGCAGTACTTC	CATSPSGSNHEQYF	14	TRBV6-6	TRBJ2-7	TRBD2	NA
TGTGCCAGCAGCTTAGTGGTTTCGGTGGGGCCCTACAATGAGCAGTTCTTC	CASSLVVSVGPYNEQFF	17	TRBV7-2	TRBJ2-1	NA	NA
TGTGCCGGGAGGGGACAGTCGGGCGGCTACACCTTC	CAGRGQSGGYTF	12	TRBV30	TRBJ1-2	TRBD1	NA
TGTGCCAGCAGTCAAACTCCCCAATCTGAAGCTTTCTTT	CASSQTPQSEAFF	13	TRBV27	TRBJ1-1	NA	NA
TGTGCCAGCTCACCAGGTCCCCTCAATGAGCAGTTCTTC	CASSPGPLNEQFF	13	TRBV18	TRBJ2-1	NA	few
TGTGCCAGCAGTGAGTGGGACAGTGGGAGAGGCTACACCTTC	CASSEWDSGRGYTF	14	TRBV2	TRBJ1-2	TRBD1	NA
TGCGCCAGCAGCCTACCCGGACAGGGTAAAGCTTTCTTT	CASSLPGQGKAFF	13	TRBV4-1	TRBJ1-1	TRBD1	few
TGTGCCAGCAGCCTACGGACAGTGAACACTGAAGCTTTCTTT	CASSLRTVNTEAFF	14	TRBV7-8	TRBJ1-1	NA	NA
TGTGCCAGCAGCGTAGTTGGGGACAGGGCCCACGAGCAGTACTTC	CASSVVGDRAHEQYF	15	TRBV9	TRBJ2-7	TRBD1	NA
TGTGCCAGCAGTTTACGGGACCCAGTCTACGAGCAGTACTTC	CASSLRDPVYEQYF	14	TRBV28	TRBJ2-7	NA	once
TGTGCCAGCAGCCTTAGGGGCGTCGATGGCTACACCTTC	CASSLRGVDGYTF	13	TRBV6-1	TRBJ1-2	NA	NA
TGCAGCGTTGAAGGCACGACTAGCGGGAGGGCCGGGCGGTACAATGAGCAGTTCTTC	CSVEGTTSGRAGRYNEQFF	19	TRBV29-1	TRBJ2-1	TRBD2	many
TGTGCCAGCAGTGAAAACAGGGTACCCTACGAGCAGTACTTC	CASSENRVPYEQYF	14	TRBV2	TRBJ2-7	NA	NA
TGTGCCAGCAGTTTATTGGCGGGACAGGGTAATCAGCCCCAGCATTTT	CASSLLAGQGNQPQHF	16	TRBV28	TRBJ1-5	TRBD1	NA
TGTGCCAGCAGTGAACAGGGGTCAGTTGAGCAGTTCTTC	CASSEQGSVEQFF	13	TRBV2	TRBJ2-1	NA	NA
TGTGCCAGCAGCCCAGGACGAAGCTACGAGCAGTACTTC	CASSPGRSYEQYF	13	TRBV13	TRBJ2-7	NA	NA
TGTGCCAGCAGTGTCGCGGGAGTGTCGTACAATGAGCAGTTCTTC	CASSVAGVSYNEQFF	15	TRBV2	TRBJ2-1	TRBD2	NA